Listed below are T cell receptor beta chains from one sample, sequenced in a study of T cells of healthy individuals. MiXCR, applied by TCRdb to the 5' RACE reads, yields one record per CDR3 protein. The sample has about 82,000 distinct CDR3 sequences, roughly 5.1% seen once. Source of these receptors: a female donor in good health. Each CDR3 is given with its conserved first and last residue. Fields, in order: J gene, D gene, clone size, V gene, CDR3 protein, CDR3 DNA. The D gene is left open where the match is weak. Some rows have no size entry. The others give once, few or many, or a class for an expanded clone.

TRBJ2-1 . many TRBV4-3 CASSTSGSSYNEQFF TGCGCCAGCAGTACATCAGGGAGCTCCTACAATGAGCAGTTCTTC
TRBJ1-6 . few TRBV7-2 CASSFRPGEPYNSPLHF TGTGCCAGCAGCTTCAGGCCAGGGGAACCCTATAATTCACCCCTCCACTTT
TRBJ2-7 . . TRBV4-3 CASSQKFDYLSEQYF TGCGCCAGCAGCCAAAAATTCGACTACCTGAGCGAGCAGTACTTC
TRBJ1-2 . . TRBV7-9 CASSLGEYENYGYTF TGTGCCAGCAGCTTAGGGGAATATGAGAACTATGGCTACACCTTC
TRBJ1-4 . few TRBV7-2 CASSPGRAEKLFF TGTGCCAGCAGCCCCGGGAGGGCGGAAAAACTGTTTTTT
TRBJ2-7 . many TRBV6-1 CASSENERTLYHHEQYF TGTGCCAGCAGTGAAAACGAGAGGACCTTATATCACCACGAGCAGTACTTC
TRBJ2-1 . once TRBV18 CASSPRPISSTSYNEQFF TGTGCCAGCTCACCACGCCCGATCTCTAGTACTTCCTACAATGAGCAGTTCTTC
TRBJ2-7 TRBD1 . TRBV2 CASSRQGISYEQYF TGTGCCAGCAGCCGACAGGGGATCTCCTACGAGCAGTACTTC
TRBJ2-1 . many TRBV7-3 CASSSQGLQPYNEQFF TGTGCCAGCAGCTCACAGGGACTACAACCCTACAATGAGCAGTTCTTC
TRBJ1-2 TRBD1 many TRBV28 CASSPSWTGKGYTF TGTGCCAGCAGCCCGTCGTGGACAGGGAAAGGCTACACCTTC
TRBJ2-7 TRBD1 many TRBV7-2 CASSSSGQISREQYF TGTGCCAGCAGCTCCTCGGGACAGATTTCTCGGGAGCAGTACTTC
TRBJ2-1 . many TRBV6-2/TRBV6-3 CASSWIAEGYNEQFF TGTGCCAGCAGTTGGATAGCGGAGGGGTACAATGAGCAGTTCTTC
TRBJ1-1 . few TRBV12-3/TRBV12-4 CASSFFNTEAFF TGTGCCAGCAGTTTCTTCAACACTGAAGCTTTCTTT
TRBJ2-7 . many TRBV7-2 CASSLPGSAHEQYF TGTGCCAGCAGCTTACCCGGGAGTGCCCACGAGCAGTACTTC
TRBJ1-5 TRBD1 many TRBV5-6 CASSLQGINQPQHF TGTGCCAGCAGCTTACAGGGGATCAATCAGCCCCAGCATTTT
TRBJ2-7 TRBD2 many TRBV4-1 CASSQDPDGTKGEQYF TGCGCCAGCAGCCAAGACCCTGACGGGACTAAGGGCGAGCAGTACTTC
TRBJ2-1 . few TRBV12-3/TRBV12-4 CASSRYDKMFNEQFF TGTGCCAGCAGTCGATACGACAAGATGTTCAATGAGCAGTTCTTC